This T cell receptor beta chain was recovered during a study of T cell responses to AZD1222 COVID-19 vaccine. Whole-study context: Second-dose intervals of approximately 4 or approximately 12 weeks were pooled.

Per germline, CDR1 LNHDA and CDR2 SQIVND (reference sequence). The V end was cut by 2 bases, the J end by 0 bases, with 11 bases between. The CDR3 runs to 16 residues. Assay used: immunoSEQ multiplex PCR; TCRdb lists only in-frame clones, some missing. The sample carries 150,000 to 160,000 clones, less than 95% recorded once. Sequenced here: peripheral blood, sampled on day 0 of AZD1222 vaccination. The rearrangement uses TRBV19 and TRBJ1-5; D may be TRBD1 (6 bases). The receptor was isolated from an adult in good health. CDR3 DNA sequence: TGTGCCAGTAGTATATCGACAGGATATAGCAATCAGCCCCAGCATTTT. It yields the protein CASSISTGYSNQPQHF.